This is a list of T cell receptor beta chains from one sample in a study of cytomegalovirus exposure and HLA in healthy donors. Clones were sequenced by immunoSEQ multiplex PCR, and TCRdb holds only the in-frame ones, with some missing. Of 100,000 or so clones listed, around 76% are singletons. Sequencing used PBMCs. These TCRs come from a man between 25 and 39 years old in good health and CMV-seropositive. Each CDR3 is given with its conserved first and last residue. The D gene is left open where the match is weak. Clone sizes are given selectively: once, few, many, or a class where the clone is expanded.

V	D	size	J	DNA	CDR3
TRBV19	-	-	TRBJ1-1	TGTGCCAGTACGGAGGGGCGGGGCACTGAAGCTTTCTTT	CASTEGRGTEAFF
TRBV30	TRBD1	-	TRBJ1-1	TGTGCCTGGAATTACAGAAGACAGGGAACTACCGAAGCTTTCTTT	CAWNYRRQGTTEAFF
TRBV5-4	TRBD1	-	TRBJ1-5	TGTGCCAGCAGCTTGGCCCCGGGACAGGGGAATCAGCCCCAGCATTTT	CASSLAPGQGNQPQHF
TRBV6-5	-	-	TRBJ1-1	TGTGCCAGCAGTGAACGGCAGGAGGCTGCTGAAGCTTTCTTT	CASSERQEAAEAFF
TRBV11-2	TRBD1	-	TRBJ2-7	TGTGCCAGCAGCTTAAAGTCCCGAGGGGGCGTCCCCTACGAGCAGTACTTC	CASSLKSRGGVPYEQYF
TRBV4-2	-	-	TRBJ1-3	TGTGCCAGCAGCGCAGAAATGCCTCACTCTGGAAACACCATATATTTT	CASSAEMPHSGNTIYF
TRBV27	TRBD1	-	TRBJ2-7	TGTGCCAGCAGCTCCAGGGGGCCCTACGAGCAGTACTTC	CASSSRGPYEQYF
TRBV9	TRBD2	-	TRBJ2-7	TGTGCCAGCAGCGTAGGGGGTAGCGGGGGGCTCGACTCCTACGAGCAGTACTTC	CASSVGGSGGLDSYEQYF
TRBV18	-	-	TRBJ1-3	TGTGCCAGCTCACCCACCCCACAGAATAGAAACACCATATATTTT	CASSPTPQNRNTIYF
TRBV29-1	-	-	TRBJ1-2	TGCAGCGTTGGGTGGAGCTATGGCTACACCTTC	CSVGWSYGYTF
TRBV6-4	-	-	TRBJ1-2	TGTGCCAGCAGTCGGGGTCCGGGCTATGGCTACACCTTC	CASSRGPGYGYTF
TRBV28	TRBD2	-	TRBJ2-5	TGTGCCAGCAGTTTACGGGACTATATCAAAGAGACCCAGTACTTC	CASSLRDYIKETQYF
TRBV25-1	TRBD1	-	TRBJ1-4	TGTGCCAGCAGTGCCGACAGGGTCCGTGAAAAACTGTTTTTT	CASSADRVREKLFF
TRBV7-6	TRBD1	few	TRBJ2-2	TGTGCCAGCAGCTCCGGGACAGGCCCCGGGGAGCTGTTTTTT	CASSSGTGPGELFF
TRBV19	-	few	TRBJ1-1	TGTGCCAGTAGTTCGACAACAGGGTCGTACACTGAAGCTTTCTTT	CASSSTTGSYTEAFF
TRBV18	TRBD1	-	TRBJ2-1	TGTGCCAGCTCACCTAAGAACCCGACAGGGAGCCACAATGAGCAGTTCTTC	CASSPKNPTGSHNEQFF
TRBV30	TRBD1	-	TRBJ2-5	TGTGCCTGGGAACCGGGACAGGGAGAGGAGACCCAGTACTTC	CAWEPGQGEETQYF
TRBV25-1	TRBD1	once	TRBJ2-4	TGTGCCAGCAGTGAATGGGAGACAGGGGGGAGAAACATTCAGTACTTC	CASSEWETGGRNIQYF
TRBV9	-	-	TRBJ2-3	TGTGCCAGCAGCCTTACTAGTTACCCCACAGATACGCAGTATTTT	CASSLTSYPTDTQYF
TRBV11-2	TRBD1	-	TRBJ2-7	TGTGCCAGCAGCTTCACCGGGACAGGGTCATACGAGCAGTACTTC	CASSFTGTGSYEQYF
TRBV6-5	TRBD1	-	TRBJ1-2	TGTGCCAGCAGCCGGACAGGGGGGAACTATGGCTACACCTTC	CASSRTGGNYGYTF
TRBV7-8	TRBD1	-	TRBJ2-7	TGTGCCAGCAGCTCCGGACAGGGGGGTCACTACGAGCAGTACTTC	CASSSGQGGHYEQYF
TRBV6-5	TRBD1	-	TRBJ2-7	TGTGCCAGCAGTGAACAGGGGGCTTCCTACGAGCAGTACTTC	CASSEQGASYEQYF
TRBV7-3	-	-	TRBJ2-2	TGTGCCAGCAGCCCAAGGGGTCGGCAGGCGAACACCGGGGAGCTGTTTTTT	CASSPRGRQANTGELFF
TRBV5-4	-	-	TRBJ1-3	TGTGCCGGCAGCTTGGGGGCTTACAGTGGGAACACCATATATTTT	CAGSLGAYSGNTIYF
TRBV28	TRBD1	-	TRBJ1-2	TGTGTCAGCAGTCTCTCCCCCGGGACAGCCTATGGCTACACCTTC	CVSSLSPGTAYGYTF
TRBV4-1	-	-	TRBJ2-3	TGCGCCAGCAGCCAAGGTGGCCTTTCGACGCAGTATTTT	CASSQGGLSTQYF
TRBV9	TRBD1	-	TRBJ2-7	TGTGCCAGCAGCGCTTCCGGGACAGTTCTCTCCTACGAGCAGTACTTC	CASSASGTVLSYEQYF
TRBV5-4	-	once	TRBJ2-1	TGTGCCAGCAAAGGGGGGGACCGCTCCTACAATGAGCAGTTCTTC	CASKGGDRSYNEQFF
TRBV28	TRBD2	-	TRBJ2-7	TGTGCCAGCAGGGAGGGCCTAGCGGTTTACGAGCAGTACTTC	CASREGLAVYEQYF
TRBV5-1	TRBD1	-	TRBJ1-1	TGCGCCAGCAGCTTGGGTGGGACAGGGAACACTGAAGCTTTCTTT	CASSLGGTGNTEAFF
TRBV7-9	TRBD1	-	TRBJ1-2	TGTGCCAGCAGCTTACTACAGGACAGGGGTGGCTACACCTTC	CASSLLQDRGGYTF
TRBV28	-	-	TRBJ1-5	TGTGCCAGCAGTCCTACAGGGTTCAATCAGCCCCAGCATTTT	CASSPTGFNQPQHF
TRBV7-2	TRBD1	-	TRBJ1-6	TGTGCCAGCAGCCCTCGCGGGGGACAGGGGTCACCCCTCCACTTT	CASSPRGGQGSPLHF
TRBV5-1	TRBD1	few	TRBJ1-4	TGCGCCAGCAGTCCTCCGGGACAGGGTCCTCCCGACGAAAAACTGTTTTTT	CASSPPGQGPPDEKLFF
TRBV27	-	-	TRBJ2-7	TGTGCCAGCAGTTTAGGCACCACCTACGAGCAGTACTTC	CASSLGTTYEQYF
TRBV4-3	-	-	TRBJ2-1	TGCGCCAGCAGCCAAGATTCGGGAAAGGCCCTATACAATGAGCAGTTCTTC	CASSQDSGKALYNEQFF
TRBV29-1	-	-	TRBJ1-2	TGCAGCGTGAGGGTGGGGGACACGGGAGGCTACACCTTC	CSVRVGDTGGYTF
TRBV11-2	-	once	TRBJ2-7	TGTGCCAGCAGCCCCGTCCCCAGGGTCGTCTCCTACGAGCAGTACTTC	CASSPVPRVVSYEQYF
TRBV5-6	-	few	TRBJ1-4	TGTGCCAGCAGCTTGATGGGAAGGCCGGGGGAAAAACTGTTTTTT	CASSLMGRPGEKLFF
TRBV14	-	once	TRBJ2-7	TGTGCCAGCAGCCAAGAACAGAGTCCTTTCTACGAGCAGTACTTC	CASSQEQSPFYEQYF
TRBV7-2	TRBD2	-	TRBJ2-7	TGTGCCAGCAGCTCCGGTGGTAGCGGGGGGGACGAGCAGTACTTC	CASSSGGSGGDEQYF
TRBV6-5	TRBD1	-	TRBJ1-2	TGTGCCAGCAGTACCTCCGGGACAGCCTATGGCTACACCTTC	CASSTSGTAYGYTF
TRBV5-8	-	few	TRBJ1-4	TGTGCCAGCAGCTTGTCAGGGTTTAATGAAAAACTGTTTTTT	CASSLSGFNEKLFF
TRBV19	TRBD1	-	TRBJ2-7	TGTGCCAGCAGACAGGGGGACTACGAGCAGTACTTC	CASRQGDYEQYF
TRBV2	-	-	TRBJ1-1	TGTGCCAGCAGTGGGCTGACAGCCTTGAACACTGAAGCTTTCTTT	CASSGLTALNTEAFF
TRBV6-6	TRBD1	-	TRBJ1-5	TGTGCCAGCAGTTACTCGGGGACCAGGGGGTATCAGCCCCAGCATTTT	CASSYSGTRGYQPQHF
TRBV23-1	TRBD1	-	TRBJ1-2	TGCGCCAGCAACCTACAGGACAGGGGGCATGGCTACACCTTC	CASNLQDRGHGYTF
TRBV5-1	-	-	TRBJ1-6	TGCGCCAGCAGGGAGGCCCTTAATTCACCCCTCCACTTT	CASREALNSPLHF
TRBV18	TRBD1	-	TRBJ2-5	TGTGCCAGCTCACCACTCGGGACAGGGTTACAAGAGACCCAGTACTTC	CASSPLGTGLQETQYF